Following are 30 T cell receptor beta chains from one sample sequenced in a study of blood T cell repertoires in COVID-19. The assay was immunoSEQ multiplex PCR, and TCRdb's table has in-frame clones only and misses some. This repertoire shows approximately 170,000 clones, around 85% found once; its top ten account for around 11%. Source material: peripheral blood. These receptors were obtained from a woman aged 50 to 60 with acute or convalescent COVID-19.

This clone was seen more than once but under ten times. This rearrangement joins TRBV7-8 to TRBJ2-2; tentative D call: TRBD1 (5 bases). Germline lookup yields CDR1 SGHVS and CDR2 FQNEAQ. V shed 1 base and J shed 3 bases, with 12 bases lying between them. This CDR3 region has 16 residues. CDR3 DNA sequence: TGTGCCAGCAGCTTAGAGGGTCGCAGGGACACCGGGGAGCTGTTTTTT. Its protein product is CASSLEGRRDTGELFF.

The chain joins TRBV5-1 to TRBJ1-1; 8 nucleotides align to TRBD1. The CDR3 runs 14 residues. Germline CDR1 and CDR2: SGHRS and YFSETQ. The V and J ends lost 2 bases and 4 bases, in that order; junction bases with no gene match: 4. CDR3 nucleotide sequence: TGCGCCAGCAGCTTAGGGACAGGCTCCACTGAAGCTTTCTTT. This gives the protein CASSLGTGSTEAFF.

The chain carries TRBV10-1 and TRBJ2-3, with 11 bases that match TRBD2. The CDR3 length is 17 residues. Looked up from germline, CDR1 is WNHNN and CDR2 is SYGVQD (reference sequence). J was trimmed by 0 bases and V by 3 bases; bases with no gene match: 5. CDR3 residues: CASSDGLAGPSTDTQYF. Written as DNA, the CDR3 is TGCGCCAGCAGTGACGGACTAGCGGGCCCTAGCACAGATACGCAGTATTTT.

The V gene is TRBV18, the J gene TRBJ2-2; the D gene is possibly TRBD1 (6 bases). There are 16 residues in the CDR3. Deletions cut 1 base from V and 1 base from J, with 10 bases between. Germline CDR1 is KGHSH and CDR2 is LQKENI. The CDR3 DNA is TGTGCCAGCTCACCACAGGGGGTGCGGAACACCGGGGAGCTGTTTTTT. Its protein product is CASSPQGVRNTGELFF.

The CDR3 DNA follows: TGTGCCAGCGGAACAGGGCCAGCCCCTCAAAACATTCAGTACTTC. Translation: CASGTGPAPQNIQYF. The V call is TRBV6-5, the J call TRBJ2-4; weak D call: TRBD1 (6 bases). Trimming cost V 8 bases and J 5 bases, with 19 bases left between them. This CDR3 spans 15 amino acids. Per the germline V gene, CDR1 is MNHEY and CDR2 is SVGAGI.

The chain joins TRBV18 to TRBJ1-6; TRBD1 matches 9 bases. The V gene's germline CDR1 is KGHSH and CDR2 LQKENI. V lost 4 bases and J lost 16; bases outside the gene matches: 5. The CDR3 spans 12 residues. DNA for the CDR3: TGTGCCAGCTCACTTTCAGGGACAGGGCTCCACTTT. Its translation is CASSLSGTGLHF.

The chain is built from TRBV27 and TRBJ2-6; TRBD2 might be the D (5 bases). The CDR3 runs 17 residues. The germline V gene has CDR1 MNHEY and CDR2 SMNVEV (reference sequence). V was trimmed by 0 bases and J by 0 bases, leaving 9 bases between them. The CDR3 loop is CASSLSIGSSGANVLTF. The DNA of the CDR3 is TGTGCCAGCAGTTTATCAATTGGGAGCTCTGGGGCCAACGTCCTGACTTTC.

The chain is built from TRBV6-5 and TRBJ2-7, with 7 positions matching TRBD2. This CDR3 comprises 12 residues. Germline V lookup: CDR1 MNHEY, CDR2 SVGAGI. The V gene end was trimmed by 8 bases and the J gene end by 2 bases; junction bases not matched to a gene: 3. The CDR3 loop is CASQRDPYEQYF. DNA of the CDR3: TGTGCCAGCCAGCGGGACCCCTACGAGCAGTACTTC.

This clone was recorded once. The gene calls are TRBV3-1 (or the pseudogene TRBV3-2) and TRBJ2-7; unclear D gene. The CDR3 runs 13 residues. Trimming left V 1 base short and J 1 base short, with 5 bases between. Germline V gene sequence: CDR1 LGHDT, CDR2 YNNKEL (reference sequence). CDR3 amino acids: CASSQVESYEQYF. CDR3 nucleotide sequence: TGTGCCAGCAGCCAAGTGGAGTCCTACGAGCAGTACTTC.

The sample holds a few counts of this clone. The chain combines TRBV5-1 with TRBJ2-7; D possibly corresponds to TRBD1 (6 bases). The CDR3 totals 18 residues. V lost 0 bases and J 0 bases, leaving 19 bases between the germline ends. Germline CDR1 reads SGHRS; CDR2 reads YFSETQ. The CDR3 nucleotides are TGCGCCAGCAGCTTGGGGCCCCCAGGGGCGTGGAGCTCCTACGAGCAGTACTTC. Its translation: CASSLGPPGAWSSYEQYF.

V usage is TRBV18 and J usage is TRBJ1-1; D unresolved. V dropped 3 bases and J dropped 5 bases, with 7 bases sitting between them. The CDR3 is 12 amino acids. The germline V gene has CDR1 KGHSH and CDR2 LQKENI. Here the CDR3 DNA reads TGTGCCAGCTCACCCCTCCGGACTGAAGCTTTCTTT. Translation: CASSPLRTEAFF.

DNA for the CDR3: TGTGCCAGCAGCGAGACAGGGATCCATGAGCAGTTCTTC. This translates into CASSETGIHEQFF. V is TRBV9 and J is TRBJ2-1, with 7 positions matching TRBD1. The CDR3 runs to 13 residues. Germline V gives CDR1 SGDLS, CDR2 YYNGEE. V shed 3 bases, J shed 8 bases, and the junction held 5 bases outside the gene matches.

This clone was seen a handful of times. In nucleotides, the CDR3 is TGTGCCAGCAGTCGACCCGGGGGGCGGAATGGCTACACCTTC. This codes for CASSRPGGRNGYTF. V is TRBV28 and J is TRBJ1-2; maybe TRBD1 (6 bases). Germline CDR1 and CDR2: MDHEN and SYDVKM. V lost 5 bases, J lost 6 bases, and 16 bases lay in between. CDR3 length equals 14 residues.

This clone was recorded only once. The gene calls are TRBV6-5 and TRBJ2-7; TRBD1 is a possible D gene (5 bases). Germline CDR1 is MNHEY and CDR2 is SVGAGI. Trimming took 5 bases from V and 7 from J, leaving 21 bases between them. This CDR3 is 15 amino acids long. CDR3 loop: CASSPLDSGPGEQYF. The CDR3 DNA sequence: TGTGCCAGCAGTCCTCTAGACAGTGGCCCCGGAGAGCAGTACTTC.

The rearrangement joins TRBV9 to TRBJ2-1, with 9 bases identical to TRBD1. Losses at the gene ends were 0 bases for V and 5 bases for J; bases not matched to a gene: 3. This CDR3 has 15 amino acids. Germline V gives CDR1 SGDLS, CDR2 YYNGEE. The CDR3 spells CASSVDRGPNNEQFF. The DNA for the CDR3 is TGTGCCAGCAGCGTAGACAGGGGGCCCAACAATGAGCAGTTCTTC.

The chain recombines TRBV7-9 with TRBJ2-1; TRBD2 is a possible D gene (5 bases). Per germline, CDR1 SEHNR and CDR2 FQNEAQ (reference sequence). The CDR3 loop spans 11 amino acids. Deletions cut 5 bases from V and 13 bases from J, with 12 bases between. CDR3 DNA: TGTGCCAGCAGCCTACAACGGGGTCAGTTCTTC. Encoded protein: CASSLQRGQFF.

This clone was seen only once. The chain is built from TRBV27 and TRBJ1-2, with 8 bases fitting TRBD1. V shed 7 bases and J 3 bases; nucleotides not matched to a gene: 13. The CDR3 has 16 residues. CDR1 is MNHEY, CDR2 SMNVEV, per germline (reference sequence). The CDR3 sequence: CASKATHRGIDYGYTF. CDR3 nucleotides: TGTGCCAGCAAAGCTACCCACAGGGGGATCGACTATGGCTACACCTTC.

This clone was observed a few times. J is TRBJ1-2 and V is TRBV2, with 8 bases matching TRBD1. J was trimmed by 3 bases and V by 3 bases; bases with no gene match: 6. The length of the CDR3 is 15 residues. Germline-derived CDR1 and CDR2 are SNHLY and FYNNEI. The CDR3 spells CASSDQAGGHYGYTF. The CDR3 region has the DNA TGTGCCAGCAGTGATCAGGCAGGGGGCCACTATGGCTACACCTTC.

V and J are TRBV7-9 and TRBJ2-5, with TRBD2 identical over 8 bases. From germline, CDR1 is SEHNR and CDR2 FQNEAQ (reference sequence). This CDR3 comprises 17 residues. The V and J ends lost 5 bases and 6 bases, in that order; junction bases with no gene match: 17. CDR3 nucleotides: TGTGCCAGCAGCCCCGGCGAAACGGGAGGGGAACAAAAGACCCAGTACTTC. It yields the protein CASSPGETGGEQKTQYF.

This clone showed up just a few times. The V and J genes are TRBV28 and TRBJ1-1, with 8 bases identical to TRBD1. The CDR3 extends over 15 amino acids. In germline, CDR1 is MDHEN, CDR2 SYDVKM. Trimming at V came to 5 bases and at J to 1 base, leaving 6 bases not matched to a gene. The CDR3 sequence: CASSLQGASNTEAFF. The CDR3 bases are TGTGCCAGCAGTCTTCAGGGGGCTTCGAACACTGAAGCTTTCTTT.

The rearrangement uses TRBV6-4 and TRBJ2-6; the D is unclear. The CDR3 totals 15 residues. The germline V gene encodes CDR1 MRHNA and CDR2 SNTAGT. Trimming took 3 bases from V and 0 from J, leaving 6 bases between them. The CDR3 bases are TGTGCCAGCAGTGAGCAGAACTCTGGGGCCAACGTCCTGACTTTC. Translation gives CASSEQNSGANVLTF.

This clone was seen once. The chain has TRBV9 and TRBJ2-1, with 9 bases that match TRBD2. After removal of 7 bases from V and 0 bases from J, the junction contained 8 bases not matched to a gene. The CDR3 loop spans 16 amino acids. The germline gives CDR1 SGDLS, CDR2 YYNGEE. The CDR3 loop reads CASGGAGGSSYNEQFF. Written as DNA, the CDR3 is TGTGCCAGCGGCGGAGCGGGGGGTAGCTCCTACAATGAGCAGTTCTTC.

The chain carries TRBV5-5 and TRBJ2-2; a possible D gene is TRBD2 (6 bases). The CDR3 is made up of 16 amino acids. The V gene lost 1 base and the J gene lost 2 bases, with 12 bases spanning the gap. Germline-derived CDR1 and CDR2 are SGHKS and YYEKEE (reference sequence). The CDR3 sequence is CASSLYTGSNTGELFF. DNA of the CDR3: TGTGCCAGCAGCTTGTACACCGGGAGTAACACCGGGGAGCTGTTTTTT.

The chain combines TRBV5-8 with TRBJ2-5; no definite D call. V lost 2 bases, J lost 7 bases, and 9 bases lay in between. The CDR3 runs to 12 residues. Germline V gene sequence: CDR1 SGHTS, CDR2 YDEGEE. The DNA of the CDR3 is TGTGCCAGCAGCTTCTCCCGAGGGACCCAGTACTTC. Protein: CASSFSRGTQYF.

The J gene is TRBJ2-3, the V gene TRBV2, with 11 bases identical to TRBD2. Germline V gene data show CDR1 as SNHLY and CDR2 as FYNNEI. V dropped 4 bases and J dropped 1; count of bases not matched to a gene: 10. The CDR3 loop spans 18 amino acids. For the CDR3, the DNA is TGTGCCAGCAGTGCGGCCCCATTAGCGGGGGGGGGCACAGATACGCAGTATTTT. It codes for CASSAAPLAGGGTDTQYF. Complete variable domain (other parts from reference TRBV2 and TRBJ2-3): EPEVTQTPSHQVTQMGQEVILRCVPISNHLYFYWYRQILGQKVEFLVSFYNNEISEKSEIFDDQFSVERPDGSNFTLKIRSTKLEDSAMYFCASSAAPLAGGGTDTQYFGPGTRLTVL.

This clone has a single count. The chain recombines TRBV18 with TRBJ2-2; TRBD1 might be the D (5 bases). V was trimmed by 0 bases and J by 6 bases, leaving 11 bases between them. CDR3 size: 15 residues. Germline loops: CDR1 KGHSH, CDR2 LQKENI. The CDR3 DNA sequence: TGTGCCAGCTCACCACCCCTATCAGGGTCCGGGGAGCTGTTTTTT. It specifies CASSPPLSGSGELFF.

The V and J genes are TRBV6-5 and TRBJ2-7; the D is unclear. V lost 6 bases and J lost 2, with 11 bases in between. Looked up from germline, CDR1 is MNHEY and CDR2 is SVGAGI. The CDR3 loop spans 13 amino acids. In nucleotides, the CDR3 is TGTGCCAGCAGATCTACCGCACCCTACGAGCAGTACTTC. This sequence encodes CASRSTAPYEQYF.

This clone was detected a few times. The chain joins TRBV3-1 (or the pseudogene TRBV3-2) to TRBJ2-3; no definite D call. Germline V gives CDR1 LGHDT, CDR2 YNNKEL (reference sequence). The CDR3 consists of 13 residues. The ends were cut back, 0 bases at V and 5 bases at J, with 6 bases in the middle. CDR3 sequence: CASSQESLDTQYF. The CDR3, as DNA: TGTGCCAGCAGCCAAGAATCCTTAGATACGCAGTATTTT.

The chain combines TRBV10-3 with TRBJ1-6; 8 nucleotides line up with TRBD1. Germline CDR1 ENHRY, CDR2 SYGVKD. CDR3 length: 15 amino acids. Trimming took 6 bases from V and 6 from J; bases not matched to a gene: 7. CDR3 nucleotides: TGTGCCATCAGACCCCAGGGGGCCGCTAATTCACCCCTCCACTTT. Translation gives CAIRPQGAANSPLHF.

The rearrangement uses TRBV10-3 and TRBJ2-7, with 10 bases identical to TRBD2. The ends lost 6 bases at V and 4 bases at J; junction bases unmatched: 3. The CDR3 runs to 13 residues. CDR1 and CDR2 (germline): ENHRY, SYGVKD. CDR3 nucleotides: TGTGCCATCAGGGAGACTAGCGGGTACGAGCAGTACTTC. Translated, it gives CAIRETSGYEQYF.